Listed here are 18 T cell receptor beta chains from one sample, sequenced in a study of T-cell reconstitution after alpha-beta-depleted transplantation in children. Unique molecular identifiers featured in how the TCRbeta library was prepared. A single record per CDR3 protein comes from TCRdb applying MiXCR to the PCR reads. The sample includes some 390,000 distinct CDR3 sequences, about 20% of them seen just once. The source was PBMCs from the stem cell graft donor, collected from the stem cell graft. The receptor set was obtained from a human donor who donated a stem cell graft to a child with acute myeloid leukemia.

The sample holds a few counts of this clonotype. V gene TRBV7-2 combines with J gene TRBJ2-3; perhaps TRBD1 as D (5 bases). The CDR3 extends over 16 amino acids. Germline V gene sequence: CDR1 SGHTA, CDR2 FQGNSA. Trimming took 5 bases from V and 2 from J, leaving 17 bases between them. The CDR3 is CASSRSSQGVTDTQYF. CDR3 coding DNA: TGTGCCAGCAGCCGGAGCTCTCAGGGTGTCACAGATACGCAGTATTTT.

The CDR3 here is CSVPRPHEQYF. DNA of the CDR3: TGCAGTGTCCCACGCCCCCACGAGCAGTACTTC. J is TRBJ2-7 and V is TRBV20-1; D gene ambiguous. CDR1 is DFQATT, CDR2 SNEGSKA, per germline (reference sequence). CDR3 length: 11 residues. Trimming stripped 7 bases from V and 5 bases from J, with 12 bases between.

This sequence joins TRBV7-8 and TRBJ2-3, with D uncertain. The germline V gene encodes CDR1 SGHVS and CDR2 FQNEAQ. Trimming pared 6 bases from V and 2 bases from J, leaving 12 bases between. CDR3 size: 14 residues. The CDR3 DNA is TGTGCCAGCAGTGAGGCAGCCTTCACAGATACGCAGTATTTT. It is translated as CASSEAAFTDTQYF.

The rearrangement uses TRBV29-1 and TRBJ2-7; the D gene could be TRBD1 or TRBD2 (5 bases each). In germline, CDR1 is SQVTM, CDR2 ANQGSEA. Between the trimmed V and J ends, which lost 6 bases and 1 base, there was a span of 16 bases. The CDR3 extends over 14 amino acids. CDR3 sequence reads: CSVTHGTGSYEQYF. CDR3 coding DNA: TGCAGCGTAACTCACGGGACGGGATCCTACGAGCAGTACTTC.

CDR3 region: CASSLGQGQWDTQYF. The DNA for the CDR3 is TGCGCCAGCAGCTTAGGTCAGGGGCAATGGGATACGCAGTATTTT. The rearrangement links TRBV5-1 to TRBJ2-3; a weak D match, TRBD1 (6 bases). V was shortened by 2 bases and J by 6 bases, with 16 bases between the two germline ends. The CDR3 sequence is 15 residues long. Germline V gene sequence: CDR1 SGHRS, CDR2 YFSETQ.

This chain uses TRBV2 with TRBJ2-7; 8 bases are shared with TRBD1. V lost 11 bases to trimming and J lost 5 bases; unmatched junction nucleotides: 17. The germline CDR1 and CDR2 sequences are SNHLY and FYNNEI. This CDR3 is built from 15 residues. As DNA, the CDR3 is TGTGCCTTCAGTTTTGGAGGACAGGGTGGGAACGAGCAGTACTTC. Translation: CAFSFGGQGGNEQYF.

In its sample, this clonotype was seen many times. This chain links TRBV4-3 with TRBJ2-1; either TRBD1 or TRBD2 may supply D (6 bases each). CDR3 length equals 18 residues. V was shortened by 0 bases and J by 6 bases, with 21 bases between the two germline ends. CDR1 LGHNA and CDR2 YSLEER come from the germline V gene. The CDR3 bases are TGCGCCAGCAGCCAAGATTGGACAGCGCTGACTAGGGGCAATGAGCAGTTCTTC. It codes for CASSQDWTALTRGNEQFF.

This clonotype has a handful of counts. The V call is TRBV5-1, the J call TRBJ2-2, with no clear D. Germline V CDR1 and CDR2: SGHRS, YFSETQ. V lost 4 bases, J lost 3 bases, and 7 bases lay in between. The CDR3 is 13 amino acids. CDR3 region: CASSLQDTGELFF. CDR3 DNA sequence: TGCGCCAGCAGCCTACAAGACACCGGGGAGCTGTTTTTT.

This clonotype appeared a few times. This chain links TRBV28 with TRBJ2-7; D is perhaps TRBD2 (5 bases). Germline V gene lookup returns CDR1 MDHEN and CDR2 SYDVKM. CDR3 length: 14 residues. Trimming cost V 3 bases and J 7 bases, with 16 bases left between them. The CDR3, as DNA: TGTGCCAGCAGTTTCCGGGGAATCCTTATAGAGCAGTACTTC. Protein sequence: CASSFRGILIEQYF.

The J gene is TRBJ1-5, the V gene TRBV15, with a tentative D call TRBD1 (5 bases). Per the germline V gene, CDR1 is LNHNV and CDR2 is YYDKDF (reference sequence). The CDR3 runs 15 residues. With 1 base removed from V and 3 bases from J, the gap between germline ends came to 10 bases. CDR3 sequence: CATSRGGGNNQPQHF. In DNA, the CDR3 is TGTGCCACCAGCAGAGGTGGGGGGAACAATCAGCCCCAGCATTTT.

The rearrangement links TRBV20-1 to TRBJ2-3; 7 nucleotides agree with TRBD1. The CDR3 spans 15 residues. Germline values: CDR1 DFQATT, CDR2 SNEGSKA (reference sequence). The V gene end was trimmed by 5 bases and the J gene end by 7 bases; junction bases not matched to a gene: 15. CDR3 sequence: CSARERGRTTYTQYF. The CDR3 coding sequence is TGCAGTGCTCGCGAGAGGGGGCGTACAACCTATACGCAGTATTTT.

The chain carries TRBV20-1 and TRBJ1-4; 8 bases are a match to TRBD1. This CDR3 has 15 residues. Trimming removed 0 bases from V and 6 bases from J; junction bases left unmatched: 6. The germline gives CDR1 DFQATT, CDR2 SNEGSKA (reference sequence). In DNA form, the CDR3 reads TGCAGTGCTAGAGATAGGGAACAGGGGGATGAAAAACTGTTTTTT. This sequence encodes CSARDREQGDEKLFF.

This clonotype came up many times. The V gene is TRBV28, the J gene TRBJ2-3; TRBD1 agrees at 10 bases. The CDR3 extends over 15 amino acids. Losses at the gene ends were 5 bases for V and 1 base for J; bases not matched to a gene: 3. Germline assignment: CDR1 MDHEN and CDR2 SYDVKM. The CDR3 protein is CASSAGTGGTDTQYF. The CDR3, as DNA: TGTGCCAGCAGTGCCGGGACAGGGGGCACAGATACGCAGTATTTT.

This clonotype came up a few times. The rearrangement uses TRBV6-1 and TRBJ2-5; tentatively, D is TRBD2 (6 bases). With 5 bases removed from V and 1 base from J, the gap between germline ends came to 17 bases. Germline-derived CDR1 and CDR2 are MNHNS and SASEGT. The CDR3 runs 16 residues. CDR3 sequence: CASSKPPLALQETQYF. CDR3 sequence (DNA): TGTGCCAGCAGTAAACCCCCACTAGCTCTCCAAGAGACCCAGTACTTC.

V usage is TRBV5-1 and J usage is TRBJ2-1, with 14 bases fitting TRBD2. J was trimmed by 7 bases and V by 0 bases; bases with no gene match: 6. Germline loops: CDR1 SGHRS, CDR2 YFSETQ. The CDR3 has 17 residues. In DNA, the CDR3 is TGCGCCAGCAGCTTGGAAGTCGGGACTAGCGGGAGAAATGAGCAGTTCTTC. The encoded protein is CASSLEVGTSGRNEQFF. Drawing the rest from reference TRBV5-1 and TRBJ2-1, the complete variable domain is KAGVTQTPRYLIKTRGQQVTLSCSPISGHRSVSWYQQTPGQGLQFLFEYFSETQRNKGNFPGRFSGRQFSNSRSEMNVSTLELGDSALYLCASSLEVGTSGRNEQFFGPGTRLTVL.

The gene calls are TRBV25-1 and TRBJ2-1; D is unclear. The V and J ends lost 1 base and 9 bases respectively, with 4 bases between them. The CDR3 runs 11 residues. CDR1 and CDR2 from the germline V gene are MGHDK and SYGVNS. CDR3 bases: TGTGCCAGCAGTGAATGGGCTGAGCAGTTCTTC. This codes for CASSEWAEQFF.

This clonotype has a count of ten or more. The chain has TRBV6-2 or TRBV6-3 and TRBJ2-2, with TRBD1 matching over 12 bases. The V gene's germline CDR1 is MNHEY and CDR2 SVGEGT. Trimming removed 9 bases from V and 4 bases from J; junction bases left unmatched: 12. CDR3 length: 17 residues. The CDR3 bases are TGTGCCAGTACACCGGGACAGGGGGCCGGCGGCACCGGGGAGCTGTTTTTT. Amino acids: CASTPGQGAGGTGELFF.

The chain employs TRBV20-1 and TRBJ1-2; weak D call: TRBD1 (5 bases). CDR1 is DFQATT and CDR2 is SNEGSKA in the germline V gene (reference sequence). V gave up 5 bases and J gave up 4 bases, with 17 bases separating them. The CDR3 has 14 residues. For the CDR3, the DNA is TGCAGTGCTGCTACCCAAACAGGAGCCTATGGCTACACCTTC. Its protein is CSAATQTGAYGYTF.